The 28 T cell receptor beta chains given below trace back to one sample, sequenced in a study of T cell repertoires in cytomegalovirus infection. Their antigen targets remain unknown. Via MiXCR, TCRdb re-called the reads, giving one row per CDR3 protein. The data show some 700,000 distinct CDR3 sequences, with roughly a third seen just once and roughly 20% held by the top ten. This specimen was cultured PBMCs, taken from culture after CMV antigen stimulation. These receptors came from a human donor in good health (CMV status not recorded). Some clones in this sample may be carry-over from other donors' samples.

The chain couples TRBV7-6 to TRBJ2-1; 8 bases line up with TRBD1. Looked up from germline, CDR1 is SGHVS and CDR2 is FNYEAQ. CDR3 length: 13 residues. V lost 5 bases, J lost 12 bases, and 9 bases stayed unmatched. CDR3 residues: CASSPDRDFSQFF. DNA of the CDR3: TGTGCCAGCAGCCCGGACAGGGATTTTTCGCAGTTCTTC.

This clonotype was seen at least ten times. J is TRBJ1-4 and V is TRBV7-6; no reliable D call. This CDR3 has 13 residues. The ends were cut back, 2 bases at V and 5 bases at J, with 6 bases in the middle. Germline-derived CDR1 and CDR2 are SGHVS and FNYEAQ. As DNA, the CDR3 is TGTGCCAGCAGCTTACTTGACAATGAAAAACTGTTTTTT. Amino acid sequence: CASSLLDNEKLFF.

This rearrangement joins TRBV5-1 to TRBJ2-7, with TRBD1 identical over 7 bases. The CDR3 is 15 residues long. CDR1 and CDR2 from the germline V gene are SGHRS and YFSETQ. The V and J ends lost 4 bases and 5 bases, in that order; junction bases with no gene match: 12. CDR3 sequence reads: CASSGTRQGINEQYF. For the CDR3, the DNA is TGCGCCAGCAGCGGAACTAGACAGGGTATCAACGAGCAGTACTTC.

The table lists this clonotype with a few counts. This chain links TRBV11-3 with TRBJ1-1; no reliable D call. The CDR3 contains 15 residues. Between the trimmed V and J ends, which lost 1 base and 0 bases, there was a span of 9 bases. Germline assignment: CDR1 SGHNT and CDR2 YENEEA. In nucleotides, the CDR3 is TGTGCCAGCAGCTTAGGTCGGGGAATGAACACTGAAGCTTTCTTT. Protein sequence: CASSLGRGMNTEAFF.

This clonotype showed up many times. In DNA form, the CDR3 reads TGTGCCAGACCTTTAGGGACAGGGGACCCGCACTCTGGAAACACCATATATTTT. It codes for CARPLGTGDPHSGNTIYF. The rearrangement uses TRBV27 and TRBJ1-3; 10 bases are shared with TRBD1. Germline CDR1 and CDR2: MNHEY and SMNVEV (reference sequence). CDR3 length: 18 amino acids. With V trimmed by 9 bases and J by 0 bases, 14 bases remained unmatched.

Comment on this clonotype: At one of its ends the junction is not consistent with the germline gene, which may arise from a read error. This chain uses TRBV29-1 with TRBJ1-1; D ambiguous. The CDR3 sequence is 11 residues long. Germline-derived CDR1 and CDR2 are SQVTM and ANQGSEA. This CDR3 is CSVGMNTEAFF. The CDR3 nucleotides read TGCAGTGTTGGGATGAACACTGAAGCTTTCTTT.

This chain links TRBV2 with TRBJ2-7; D is unresolved. The CDR3 has 11 residues. V was shortened by 7 bases and J by 7 bases, with 11 bases between the two germline ends. Germline V gene data show CDR1 as SNHLY and CDR2 as FYNNEI. CDR3 amino acids: CASNQDWEQYF. The DNA for the CDR3 is TGTGCCAGCAACCAAGATTGGGAGCAGTACTTC.

The chain is built from TRBV6-1 and TRBJ2-5; 14 nucleotides match TRBD2. V was clipped by 6 bases and J by 4 bases; unmatched bases: 10. The CDR3 extends over 17 amino acids. The germline V gene encodes CDR1 MNHNS and CDR2 SASEGT. CDR3 DNA: TGTGCCAGCAGCCTCGGACTAGCGGGGGGCCCCACAGAGACCCAGTACTTC. Its protein product is CASSLGLAGGPTETQYF.

The chain is built from TRBV6-1 and TRBJ2-7; the match to TRBD2 covers 15 bases. The germline V gene encodes CDR1 MNHNS and CDR2 SASEGT. V was pared by 6 bases and J by 2 bases, with 5 bases of the junction left unmatched. The CDR3 is made up of 16 amino acids. This CDR3 reads CASSRGTSGRTYEQYF. Written as DNA, the CDR3 is TGTGCCAGCAGCCGGGGGACTAGCGGGAGGACCTACGAGCAGTACTTC.

This clonotype was recorded at least ten times. This sequence joins TRBV7-2 and TRBJ2-5, with TRBD2 matching 11 bases. The CDR3 covers 16 residues. Germline trimming cut 0 bases from V and 5 bases from J; bases unmatched to any gene: 5. Germline values: CDR1 SGHTA, CDR2 FQGNSA. DNA of the CDR3: TGTGCCAGCAGCTTAGCGTCCACTAGCGGGAGCGAGACCCAGTACTTC. Encoded protein: CASSLASTSGSETQYF. The full variable domain, with the rest looked up from reference TRBV7-2 and TRBJ2-5, is GAGVSQSPSNKVTEKGKDVELRCDPISGHTALYWYRQSLGQGLEFLIYFQGNSAPDKSGLPSDRFSAERTGGSVSTLTIQRTQQEDSAVYLCASSLASTSGSETQYFGPGTRLLVL.

This clonotype was seen just once. The V and J genes are TRBV28 and TRBJ2-7; D remains unclear. V was clipped by 0 bases and J by 6 bases, with 3 bases between them. The CDR3 contains 11 residues. Germline V lookup: CDR1 MDHEN, CDR2 SYDVKM. As DNA, the CDR3 is TGTGCCAGCAGTTTATGGTTCGAGCAGTACTTC. Protein sequence: CASSLWFEQYF.

The chain uses TRBV7-6 and TRBJ2-5; no firm D call. CDR1 and CDR2 from the germline V gene are SGHVS and FNYEAQ. Deletions cut 4 bases from V and 5 bases from J, with 11 bases between. CDR3 length: 13 residues. The DNA for the CDR3 is TGTGCCAGCAGCTACGAAGGGTGGGAGACCCAGTACTTC. Its translation: CASSYEGWETQYF.

The gene calls are TRBV11-2 and TRBJ2-1; the match to TRBD2 covers 8 bases. The CDR3 has 18 amino acids. Trimming at V came to 4 bases and at J to 4 bases, leaving 15 bases not matched to a gene. The germline V gene encodes CDR1 SGHAT and CDR2 FQNNGV. The CDR3 nucleotides read TGTGCCAGCAGCTCGGGGGGGTCCGGGACTAATATGTACAATGAGCAGTTCTTC. Residues: CASSSGGSGTNMYNEQFF.

This clonotype was counted a single time. The CDR3 protein is CASRKRANQPNEQFF. DNA of the CDR3: TGTGCCAGTAGAAAGCGGGCGAATCAACCCAATGAGCAGTTCTTC. The genes are TRBV19 and TRBJ2-1; D might be TRBD2 (6 bases). The germline gives CDR1 LNHDA, CDR2 SQIVND (reference sequence). CDR3 length equals 15 residues. The V end was cut by 6 bases, the J end by 6 bases, with 18 bases between.

J is TRBJ2-7 and V is TRBV4-2; 9 nucleotides align to TRBD2. The germline CDR1 and CDR2 sequences are LGHNA and YNFKEQ. The CDR3 runs to 15 residues. Trimming cost V 5 bases and J 3 bases; bases outside gene matches: 8. The CDR3 DNA reads TGTGCCAGCAGCTTGCATCTAGCGGGGAGCTACGAGCAGTACTTC. Protein sequence: CASSLHLAGSYEQYF.

The chain couples TRBV7-9 to TRBJ2-7; the D call may be TRBD1 or TRBD2 (5 bases each). Trimming took 7 bases from V and 5 from J, leaving 24 bases between them. The CDR3 consists of 16 residues. Germline loops: CDR1 SEHNR, CDR2 FQNEAQ (reference sequence). The CDR3 DNA follows: TGTGCCAGCACCCACACAGTGGGGCCGATGGGACACGAGCAGTACTTC. This sequence encodes CASTHTVGPMGHEQYF.

This clonotype was counted only a few times. The CDR3 DNA is TGTGCCATCAGTGAGACTAGCGGAGGCCCAGATACGCAGTATTTT. This gives the protein CAISETSGGPDTQYF. This chain connects TRBV10-3 to TRBJ2-3; 8 positions match TRBD2. CDR1 ENHRY and CDR2 SYGVKD come from the germline V gene. V shed 2 bases, J shed 4 bases, and the junction held 5 bases outside the gene matches. The CDR3 is 15 amino acids.

The V call is TRBV30, the J call TRBJ1-2; 9 positions agree with TRBD1. V was clipped by 4 bases and J by 7 bases; unmatched bases: 7. The germline V gene has CDR1 GTSNPN and CDR2 SVGIG (reference sequence). This CDR3 spans 13 amino acids. This CDR3 reads CAWTGQGRVGYTF. The CDR3 DNA sequence: TGTGCCTGGACCGGACAGGGGCGAGTTGGCTACACCTTC.

The V call is TRBV20-1, the J call TRBJ1-1; 9 bases are a match to TRBD1. The germline V gene encodes CDR1 DFQATT and CDR2 SNEGSKA (reference sequence). This CDR3 is 15 amino acids long. Trimming cost V 6 bases and J 0 bases; bases outside gene matches: 8. The CDR3 DNA reads as TGCAGTGCAAGGACAGGGGCGGACATGAACACTGAAGCTTTCTTT. It translates to CSARTGADMNTEAFF.

The V and J genes are TRBV10-3 and TRBJ1-6; possible D gene TRBD1, 5 bases. This CDR3 is built from 15 residues. Germline loops: CDR1 ENHRY, CDR2 SYGVKD. V lost 4 bases to trimming and J lost 6 bases, with 13 bases between them. The CDR3 bases are TGTGCCATCAGTGCCACCGGGCAGGGTAATTCACCCCTCCACTTT. Translation gives CAISATGQGNSPLHF.

This clonotype was observed a handful of times. The chain couples TRBV12-3 or TRBV12-4 to TRBJ1-6; D gene ambiguous. The CDR3 covers 15 residues. Trimming stripped 2 bases from V and 8 bases from J, with 13 bases between. For the CDR3, the DNA is TGTGCCAGCAGTTTATTTGGGAGGGTGGATTCACCCCTCCACTTT. Encoded protein: CASSLFGRVDSPLHF.

In its sample, this clonotype was seen a few times. The chain carries TRBV15 and TRBJ2-3; unclear D gene. V lost 8 bases and J lost 1, with 10 bases in between. The CDR3 contains 13 residues. Looked up from germline, CDR1 is LNHNV and CDR2 is YYDKDF (reference sequence). CDR3 amino acids: CATLISGTDTQYF. The CDR3 DNA follows: TGTGCCACCCTCATCAGCGGCACAGATACGCAGTATTTT.

The chain is built from TRBV27 and TRBJ2-1, with 8 bases fitting TRBD1. This CDR3 comprises 15 residues. The germline V gene encodes CDR1 MNHEY and CDR2 SMNVEV (reference sequence). V dropped 6 bases and J dropped 1; count of bases not matched to a gene: 5. CDR3 DNA: TGTGCCAGCAGACTTGGACAGGGTTCCTACAATGAGCAGTTCTTC. It yields the protein CASRLGQGSYNEQFF.

V usage is TRBV15 and J usage is TRBJ2-3; a possible D gene is TRBD1 (6 bases). The CDR3 sequence is 15 residues long. In germline, CDR1 is LNHNV, CDR2 YYDKDF (reference sequence). The V and J ends lost 9 bases and 5 bases respectively, with 21 bases between them. CDR3 sequence reads: CATSRAGVVRDTQYF. Written as DNA, the CDR3 is TGTGCCACATCCCGGGCAGGGGTGGTTAGAGATACGCAGTATTTT.

This clonotype turned up a few times. The V call is TRBV27, the J call TRBJ2-7; perhaps D is TRBD1 or TRBD2 (6 bases each). The CDR3 is 14 amino acids. The V end was cut by 7 bases, the J end by 6 bases, with 19 bases between. Germline V CDR1 and CDR2: MNHEY, SMNVEV (reference sequence). DNA of the CDR3: TGTGCCAGCACTCTTACGGGGGCCGGAAGCGAGCAGTACTTC. As protein: CASTLTGAGSEQYF.

The chain combines TRBV12-3 or TRBV12-4 with TRBJ2-3, with D unclear. V was clipped by 3 bases and J by 1 base, with 8 bases between them. This CDR3 has 14 amino acids. DNA of the CDR3: TGTGCCAGCAGTTTCAGCGTTCGCACAGATACGCAGTATTTT. Its translation: CASSFSVRTDTQYF.

About this clonotype: One base away lies a much larger clone, so this may be a sequencing read error. V usage is TRBV7-2 and J usage is TRBJ2-3; D is unclear. The V and J ends lost 2 bases and 7 bases respectively, with 22 bases between them. This CDR3 has 17 amino acids. From germline, CDR1 is SGHTA and CDR2 FQGNSA. The CDR3 protein is CASSLSFGIASFNTQYF. DNA for the CDR3: TGTGCCAGCAGCTTAAGTTTTGGGATTGCCTCTTTCAATACGCAGTATTTT.

The rearrangement links TRBV12-3 or TRBV12-4 to TRBJ1-5; TRBD1 matches at 7 bases. This CDR3 region has 15 residues. The trim removed 5 bases at V and 2 bases at J, leaving 6 bases unmatched. The DNA of the CDR3 is TGTGCCAGCAGTGAACAGGGGTTGGGCAATCAGCCCCAGCATTTT. Translated: CASSEQGLGNQPQHF.